This T cell receptor beta chain is from a study of PD-1 blockade in mismatch repair-deficient tumors. Remarks on this clone: Its cognate antigen is unknown.

Germline V gene sequence: CDR1 SEHNR, CDR2 FQNEAQ (reference sequence). After removal of 0 bases from V and 7 bases from J, the junction contained 6 bases not matched to a gene. The CDR3 has 15 residues. The method was immunoSEQ multiplex PCR; TCRdb's version includes in-frame clones alone and lacks a portion of them. This sample has around 13,000 clones, with just over 85% found just once. Time point specified: identical roughly ten-day culture without peptide (control). This receptor was obtained from an adult with mismatch repair-deficient cancer. The sequenced sample was cells cultured in vitro, obtained from a patient treated with pembrolizumab. The V gene is TRBV7-9, the J gene TRBJ2-7; 10 positions agree with TRBD1. Here the CDR3 DNA reads TGTGCCAGCAGCTTAGCGGACAGGGGGATGAAGGAGCAGTACTTC. It is translated as CASSLADRGMKEQYF.